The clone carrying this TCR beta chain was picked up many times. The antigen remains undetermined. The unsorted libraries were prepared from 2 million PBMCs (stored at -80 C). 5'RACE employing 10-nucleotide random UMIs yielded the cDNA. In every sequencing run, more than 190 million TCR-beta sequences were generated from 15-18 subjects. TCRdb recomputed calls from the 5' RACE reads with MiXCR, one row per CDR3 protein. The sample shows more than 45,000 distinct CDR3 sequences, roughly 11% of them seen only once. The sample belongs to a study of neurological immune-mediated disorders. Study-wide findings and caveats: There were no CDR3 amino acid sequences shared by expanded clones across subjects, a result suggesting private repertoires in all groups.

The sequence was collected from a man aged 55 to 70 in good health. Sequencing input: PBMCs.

The CDR3 coding sequence is TGCAGTGCTAGCACAGGGGTGAATCAGCCCCAGCATTTT. The encoded protein is CSASTGVNQPQHF. V usage is TRBV20-1 and J usage is TRBJ1-5; 7 bases map to TRBD1. This CDR3 is 13 amino acids long. With V trimmed by 3 bases and J by 4 bases, 3 bases remained unmatched. CDR1 is DFQATT and CDR2 is SNEGSKA in the germline V gene (reference sequence).